This T cell receptor beta chain comes out of a study of blood T cell repertoires in COVID-19. Turning to the study itself: The study drew acute and convalescent COVID-19 samples from the United States, Italy and Spain. PBMCs, B-cell-depleted T cells, or T cells were the source of the cDNA or gDNA that made up the material.

The V gene lost 7 bases and the J gene lost 2 bases, with 10 bases spanning the gap. CDR1 is MNHEY, CDR2 SMNVEV, per germline (reference sequence). The CDR3 is made up of 13 amino acids. Authors' processing steps: How many nucleated cells were present was estimated from reference gene primer amplification. The data were produced by immunoSEQ multiplex PCR, yet TCRdb's version contains in-frame clones alone and is incomplete. D and trimming come from the DNA, and the V and J calls and clone size come from that table. The data show under 250,000 clones, approximately 81% seen once. The receptor comes from a man between 50 and 59 years old who had recovered from COVID-19. The chain has TRBV27 and TRBJ2-3; D is undetermined. Material for sequencing was peripheral blood. CDR3 in amino acids: CASNEPYTDTQYF. The DNA for the CDR3 is TGTGCCAGCAACGAGCCCTACACAGATACGCAGTATTTT.